Shown below are 16 T cell receptor beta chains from a single sample sequenced in a study of OX40 agonist ivuxolimab in advanced cancers. Here immunoSEQ multiplex PCR was the method, and the copy in TCRdb shows in-frame clones only, minus some. The sample yields 50,000 to 75,000 clones, 70% to 90% seen once. The sequenced sample was CD4+ or CD8+ T cells sorted from blood, obtained in a trial of the OX40 agonist ivuxolimab. These receptors originate from an adult with an advanced solid tumor such as melanoma, head and neck, liver or kidney cancer.

The V gene is TRBV5-4, the J gene TRBJ2-7; D is unclear. The germline CDR1 and CDR2 sequences are SGHNT and YYREEE (reference sequence). The CDR3 is 15 amino acids. Deletions cut 2 bases from V and 0 bases from J, with 12 bases between. In DNA, the CDR3 is TGTGCCAGCAGCTTAAGACTTGGAAGCTCCTACGAGCAGTACTTC. As protein: CASSLRLGSSYEQYF. The complete variable domain, with remaining parts taken from reference TRBV5-4 and TRBJ2-7, reads ETGVTQSPTHLIKTRGQQVTLRCSSQSGHNTVSWYQQALGQGPQFIFQYYREEENGRGNFPPRFSGLQFPNYSSELNVNALELDDSALYLCASSLRLGSSYEQYFGPGTRLTVT.

The chain has TRBV6-6 and TRBJ1-6; D gene unclear. CDR1 and CDR2 from the germline V gene are MNHNY and SVGAGI (reference sequence). This CDR3 spans 15 amino acids. V lost 4 bases and J lost 5, with 12 bases in between. Here the CDR3 reads CASSLDGDHNSPLHF. The DNA of the CDR3 is TGTGCCAGCAGTTTGGACGGTGATCATAATTCACCCCTCCACTTT.

This chain links TRBV4-1 with TRBJ1-2; 9 bases align to TRBD1. V was clipped by 6 bases and J by 6 bases; unmatched bases: 5. This CDR3 region has 13 residues. The V gene's germline CDR1 is MGHRA and CDR2 YSYEKL. DNA of the CDR3: TGCGCCAGCAGGCCAACAGGGGGCAATGGCTACACCTTC. Its translation is CASRPTGGNGYTF.

The genes are TRBV6-1 and TRBJ1-5; D gene uncertain. The length of the CDR3 is 13 residues. The V end was cut by 6 bases, the J end by 0 bases, with 6 bases between. Germline CDR1 MNHNS, CDR2 SASEGT. The DNA for the CDR3 is TGTGCCAGCAGCTTCTCTAGCAATCAGCCCCAGCATTTT. It is translated as CASSFSSNQPQHF.

The rearrangement uses TRBV6-5 and TRBJ2-2; the D gene is possibly TRBD2 (6 bases). The CDR3 contains 14 residues. Trimming left V 6 bases short and J 3 bases short, with 11 bases between. CDR1 is MNHEY and CDR2 is SVGAGI in the germline V gene. The CDR3 bases are TGTGCCAGCAGACGGGACTTTCACACCGGGGAGCTGTTTTTT. Translating gives CASRRDFHTGELFF.

The chain is built from TRBV28 and TRBJ2-5; D not certain. The ends were cut back, 7 bases at V and 2 bases at J, with 11 bases in the middle. In germline, CDR1 is MDHEN, CDR2 SYDVKM. The CDR3 consists of 13 residues. This CDR3 is CASTKPKQETQYF. The CDR3 DNA reads TGTGCCAGCACCAAACCAAAACAAGAGACCCAGTACTTC. Supplemented by reference TRBV28 and TRBJ2-5, the full variable domain reads DVKVTQSSRYLVKRTGEKVFLECVQDMDHENMFWYRQDPGLGLRLIYFSYDVKMKEKGDIPEGYSVSREKKERFSLILESASTNQTSMYLCASTKPKQETQYFGPGTRLLVL.

The V call is TRBV18, the J call TRBJ2-1; 11 positions agree with TRBD2. The CDR3 runs 17 residues. Trimming at V came to 0 bases and at J to 5 bases, leaving 6 bases not matched to a gene. Germline-derived CDR1 and CDR2 are KGHSH and LQKENI. CDR3 region: CASSPPVAGGTHNEQFF. The CDR3 coding sequence is TGTGCCAGCTCACCACCTGTAGCGGGGGGGACCCACAATGAGCAGTTCTTC.

This chain's CDR3 is CAWTQDAPRAFF. The CDR3 DNA reads as TGTGCCTGGACCCAGGACGCTCCCAGGGCTTTCTTT. The rearrangement uses TRBV30 and TRBJ1-1; D is uncertain. Germline V gene lookup returns CDR1 GTSNPN and CDR2 SVGIG (reference sequence). Trimming took 4 bases from V and 11 from J, leaving 17 bases between them. The CDR3 contains 12 residues.

This chain's CDR3 is CASSFRQGLAPVTGELFF. CDR3 DNA sequence: TGTGCCAGCAGCTTTCGCCAGGGACTAGCTCCCGTCACCGGGGAGCTGTTTTTT. The rearrangement joins TRBV7-3 to TRBJ2-2, with 9 nucleotides matching TRBD2. Germline trimming cut 3 bases from V and 4 bases from J; bases unmatched to any gene: 12. Germline V gene lookup returns CDR1 SGHTA and CDR2 FQGTGA. CDR3 length: 18 amino acids.

The chain has TRBV6-5 and TRBJ2-7; D unclear. V lost 2 bases and J 4 bases, leaving 9 bases between the germline ends. The germline V gene encodes CDR1 MNHEY and CDR2 SVGAGI. The CDR3 runs 13 residues. CDR3 sequence reads: CASSYDQKYEQYF. The CDR3 DNA reads TGTGCCAGCAGTTACGATCAGAAATACGAGCAGTACTTC.

The gene calls are TRBV5-4 and TRBJ2-1; D perhaps matches TRBD2 (6 bases). With 4 bases removed from V and 0 bases from J, the gap between germline ends came to 14 bases. Germline V lookup: CDR1 SGHNT, CDR2 YYREEE (reference sequence). The CDR3 spans 16 residues. CDR3 region: CASSPNGGSSYNEQFF. Written as DNA, the CDR3 is TGTGCCAGCAGCCCGAACGGGGGTAGCTCCTACAATGAGCAGTTCTTC.

The chain employs TRBV5-5 and TRBJ2-4; D might be TRBD1 (5 bases). The CDR3 runs 12 residues. Germline-derived CDR1 and CDR2 are SGHKS and YYEKEE (reference sequence). V was clipped by 4 bases and J by 7 bases, with 9 bases between them. CDR3 coding DNA: TGTGCCAGCAGCCCCCGACAGAACATTCAGTACTTC. Protein sequence: CASSPRQNIQYF.

Here the CDR3 reads CAVGTETNQPQHF. DNA for the CDR3: TGTGCCGTCGGGACAGAAACGAATCAGCCCCAGCATTTT. The J gene is TRBJ1-5, the V gene TRBV2; 7 bases line up with TRBD1. The CDR3 sequence is 13 residues long. CDR1 is SNHLY, CDR2 FYNNEI, per germline. Unmatched junction bases numbered 8, after V lost 11 bases and J lost 4 bases.

The gene calls are TRBV18 and TRBJ2-3, with D unresolved. The V and J ends lost 0 bases and 0 bases respectively, with 7 bases between them. Looked up from germline, CDR1 is KGHSH and CDR2 is LQKENI. CDR3 length equals 15 residues. CDR3 nucleotides: TGTGCCAGCTCACCACCGGTTTACAGCACAGATACGCAGTATTTT. Translation gives CASSPPVYSTDTQYF. The whole variable domain, remainder taken from reference TRBV18 and TRBJ2-3, is NAGVMQNPRHLVRRRGQEARLRCSPMKGHSHVYWYRQLPEEGLKFMVYLQKENIIDESGMPKERFSAEFPKEGPSILRIQQVVRGDSAAYFCASSPPVYSTDTQYFGPGTRLTVL.

This CDR3 is CASSLGPSKGYGYTF. The CDR3, as DNA: TGTGCCAGCAGCCTAGGACCCTCGAAGGGTTATGGCTACACCTTC. This rearrangement joins TRBV7-2 to TRBJ1-2; D remains unclear. The CDR3 runs 15 residues. V lost 5 bases to trimming and J lost 5 bases, with 18 bases between them. Germline CDR1 is SGHTA and CDR2 is FQGNSA.

The rearrangement links TRBV19 to TRBJ1-1; D ambiguous. V dropped 6 bases and J dropped 3 bases, with 11 bases sitting between them. The germline CDR1 and CDR2 sequences are LNHDA and SQIVND (reference sequence). The CDR3 has 13 amino acids. CDR3 amino acids: CASRAAWDTEAFF. In DNA form, the CDR3 reads TGTGCCAGTAGGGCTGCATGGGACACTGAAGCTTTCTTT.